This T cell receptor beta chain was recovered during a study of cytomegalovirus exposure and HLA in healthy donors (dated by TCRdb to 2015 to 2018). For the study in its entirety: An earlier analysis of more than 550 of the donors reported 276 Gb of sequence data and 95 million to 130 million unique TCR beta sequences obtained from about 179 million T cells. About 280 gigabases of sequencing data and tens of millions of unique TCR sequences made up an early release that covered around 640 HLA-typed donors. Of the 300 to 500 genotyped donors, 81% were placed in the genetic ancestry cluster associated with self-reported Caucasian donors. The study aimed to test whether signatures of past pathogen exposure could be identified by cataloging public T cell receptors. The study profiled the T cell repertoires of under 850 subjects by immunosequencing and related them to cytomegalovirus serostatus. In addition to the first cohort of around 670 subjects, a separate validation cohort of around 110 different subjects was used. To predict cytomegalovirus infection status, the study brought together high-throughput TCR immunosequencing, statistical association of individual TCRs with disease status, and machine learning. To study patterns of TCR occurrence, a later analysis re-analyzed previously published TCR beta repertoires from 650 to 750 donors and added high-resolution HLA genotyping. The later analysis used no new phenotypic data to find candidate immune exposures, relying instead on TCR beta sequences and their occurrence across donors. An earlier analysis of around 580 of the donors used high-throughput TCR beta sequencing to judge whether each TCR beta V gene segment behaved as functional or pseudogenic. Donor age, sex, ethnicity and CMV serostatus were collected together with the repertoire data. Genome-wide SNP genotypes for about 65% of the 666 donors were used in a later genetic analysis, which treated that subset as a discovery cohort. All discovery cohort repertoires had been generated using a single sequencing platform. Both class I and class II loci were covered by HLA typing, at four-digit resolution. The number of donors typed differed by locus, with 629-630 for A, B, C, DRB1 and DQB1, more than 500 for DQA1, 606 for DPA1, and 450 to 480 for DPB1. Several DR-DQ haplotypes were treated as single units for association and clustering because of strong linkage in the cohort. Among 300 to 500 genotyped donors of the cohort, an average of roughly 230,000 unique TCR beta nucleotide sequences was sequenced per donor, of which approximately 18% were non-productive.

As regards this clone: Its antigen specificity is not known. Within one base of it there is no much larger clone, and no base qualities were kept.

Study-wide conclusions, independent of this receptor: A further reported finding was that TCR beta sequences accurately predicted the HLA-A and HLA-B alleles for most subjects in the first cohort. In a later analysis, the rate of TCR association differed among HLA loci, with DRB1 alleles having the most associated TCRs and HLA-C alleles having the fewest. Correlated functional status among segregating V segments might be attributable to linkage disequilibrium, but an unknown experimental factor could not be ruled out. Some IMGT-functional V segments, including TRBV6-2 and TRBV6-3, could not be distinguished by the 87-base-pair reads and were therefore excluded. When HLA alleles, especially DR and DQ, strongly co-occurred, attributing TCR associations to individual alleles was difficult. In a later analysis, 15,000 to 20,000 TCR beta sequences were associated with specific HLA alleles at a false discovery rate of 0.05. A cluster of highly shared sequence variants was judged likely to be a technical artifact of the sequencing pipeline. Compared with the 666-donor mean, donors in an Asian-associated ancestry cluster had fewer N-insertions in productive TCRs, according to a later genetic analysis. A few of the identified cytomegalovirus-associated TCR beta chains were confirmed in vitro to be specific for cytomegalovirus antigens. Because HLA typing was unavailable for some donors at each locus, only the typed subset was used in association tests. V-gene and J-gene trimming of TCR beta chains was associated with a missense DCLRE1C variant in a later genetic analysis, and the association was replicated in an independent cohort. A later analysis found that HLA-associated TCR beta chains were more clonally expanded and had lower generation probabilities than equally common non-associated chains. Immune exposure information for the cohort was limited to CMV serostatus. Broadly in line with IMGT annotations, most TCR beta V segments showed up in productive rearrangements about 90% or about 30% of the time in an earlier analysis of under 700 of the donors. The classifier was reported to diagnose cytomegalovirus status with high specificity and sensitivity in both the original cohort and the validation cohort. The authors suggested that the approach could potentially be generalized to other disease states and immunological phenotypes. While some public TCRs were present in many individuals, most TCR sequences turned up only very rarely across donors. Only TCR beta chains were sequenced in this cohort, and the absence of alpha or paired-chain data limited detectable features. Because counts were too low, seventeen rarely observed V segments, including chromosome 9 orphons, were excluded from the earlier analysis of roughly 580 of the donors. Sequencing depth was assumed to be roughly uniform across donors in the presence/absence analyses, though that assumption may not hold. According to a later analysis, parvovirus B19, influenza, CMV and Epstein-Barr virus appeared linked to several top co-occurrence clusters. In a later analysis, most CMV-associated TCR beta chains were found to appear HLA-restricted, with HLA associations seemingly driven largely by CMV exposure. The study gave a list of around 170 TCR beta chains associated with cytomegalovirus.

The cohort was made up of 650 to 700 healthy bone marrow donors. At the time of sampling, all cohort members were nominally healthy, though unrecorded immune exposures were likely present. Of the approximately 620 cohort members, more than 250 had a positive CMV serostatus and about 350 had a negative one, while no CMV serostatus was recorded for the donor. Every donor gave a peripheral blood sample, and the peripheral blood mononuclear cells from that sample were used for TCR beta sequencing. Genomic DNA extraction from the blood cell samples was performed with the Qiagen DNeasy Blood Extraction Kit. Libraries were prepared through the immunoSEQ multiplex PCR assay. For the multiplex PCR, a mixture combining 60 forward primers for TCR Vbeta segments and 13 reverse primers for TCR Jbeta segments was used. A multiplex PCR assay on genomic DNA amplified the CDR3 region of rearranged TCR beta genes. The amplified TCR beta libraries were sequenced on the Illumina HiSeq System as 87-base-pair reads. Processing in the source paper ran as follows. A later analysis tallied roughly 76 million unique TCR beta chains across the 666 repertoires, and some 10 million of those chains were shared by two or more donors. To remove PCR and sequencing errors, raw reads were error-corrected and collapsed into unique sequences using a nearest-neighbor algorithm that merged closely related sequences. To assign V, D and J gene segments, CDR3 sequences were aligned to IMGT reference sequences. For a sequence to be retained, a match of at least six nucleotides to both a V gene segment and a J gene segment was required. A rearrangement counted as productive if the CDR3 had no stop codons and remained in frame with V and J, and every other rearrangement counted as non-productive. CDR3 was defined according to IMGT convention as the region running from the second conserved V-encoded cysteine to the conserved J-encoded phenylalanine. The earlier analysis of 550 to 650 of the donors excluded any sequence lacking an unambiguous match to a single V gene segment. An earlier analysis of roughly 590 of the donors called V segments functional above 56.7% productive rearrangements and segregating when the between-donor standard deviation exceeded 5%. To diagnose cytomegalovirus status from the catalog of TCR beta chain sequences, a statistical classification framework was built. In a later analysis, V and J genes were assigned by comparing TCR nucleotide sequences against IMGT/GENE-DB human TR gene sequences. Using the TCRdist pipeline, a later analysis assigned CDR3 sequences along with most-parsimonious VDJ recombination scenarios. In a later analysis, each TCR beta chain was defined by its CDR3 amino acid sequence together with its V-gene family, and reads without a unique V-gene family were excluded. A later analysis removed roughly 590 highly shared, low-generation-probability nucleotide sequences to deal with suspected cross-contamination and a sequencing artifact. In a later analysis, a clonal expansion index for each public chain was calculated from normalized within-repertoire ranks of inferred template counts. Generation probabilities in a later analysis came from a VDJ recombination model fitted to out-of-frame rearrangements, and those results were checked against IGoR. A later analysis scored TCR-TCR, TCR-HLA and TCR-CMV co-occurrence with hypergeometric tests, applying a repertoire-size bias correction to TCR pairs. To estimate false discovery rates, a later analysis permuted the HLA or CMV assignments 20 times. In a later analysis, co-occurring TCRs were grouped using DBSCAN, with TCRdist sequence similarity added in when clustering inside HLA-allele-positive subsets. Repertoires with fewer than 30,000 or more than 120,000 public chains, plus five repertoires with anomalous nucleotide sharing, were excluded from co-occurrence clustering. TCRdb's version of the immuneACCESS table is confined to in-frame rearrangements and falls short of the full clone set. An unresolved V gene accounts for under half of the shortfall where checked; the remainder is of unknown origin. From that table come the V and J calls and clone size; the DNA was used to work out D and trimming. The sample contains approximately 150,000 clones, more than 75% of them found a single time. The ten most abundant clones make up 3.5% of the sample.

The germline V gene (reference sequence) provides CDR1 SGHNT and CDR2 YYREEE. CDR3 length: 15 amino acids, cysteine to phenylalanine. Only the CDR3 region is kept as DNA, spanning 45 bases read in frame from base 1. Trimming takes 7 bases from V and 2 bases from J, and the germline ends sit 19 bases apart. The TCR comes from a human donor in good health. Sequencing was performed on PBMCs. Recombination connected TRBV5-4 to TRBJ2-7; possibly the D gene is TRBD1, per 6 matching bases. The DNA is TGTGCCAGCTCCGTAACAGGGAAGTTGACCTACGAGCAGTACTTC. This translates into CASSVTGKLTYEQYF. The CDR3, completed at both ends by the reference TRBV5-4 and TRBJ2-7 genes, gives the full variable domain ETGVTQSPTHLIKTRGQQVTLRCSSQSGHNTVSWYQQALGQGPQFIFQYYREEENGRGNFPPRFSGLQFPNYSSELNVNALELDDSALYLCASSVTGKLTYEQYFGPGTRLTVT.